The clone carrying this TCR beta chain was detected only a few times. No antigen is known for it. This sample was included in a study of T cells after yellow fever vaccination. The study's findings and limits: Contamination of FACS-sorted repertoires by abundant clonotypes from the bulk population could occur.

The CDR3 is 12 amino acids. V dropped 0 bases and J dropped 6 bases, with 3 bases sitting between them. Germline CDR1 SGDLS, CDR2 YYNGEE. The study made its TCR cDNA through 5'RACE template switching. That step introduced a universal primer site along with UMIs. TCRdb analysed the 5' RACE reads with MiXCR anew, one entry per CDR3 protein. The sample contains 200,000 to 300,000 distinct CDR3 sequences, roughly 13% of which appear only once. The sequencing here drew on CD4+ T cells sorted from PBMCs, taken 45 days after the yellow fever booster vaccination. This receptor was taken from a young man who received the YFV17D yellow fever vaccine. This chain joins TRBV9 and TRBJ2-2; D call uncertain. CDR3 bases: TGTGCCAGCAGCGTAGTGTCCGGGGAGCTGTTTTTT. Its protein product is CASSVVSGELFF.